These T cell receptor beta chains were read from a single sample in a study of shared clonotypes between healthy human individuals. Clones were sequenced by immunoSEQ multiplex PCR, and TCRdb holds only the in-frame ones, with some missing. The sample consists of approximately 840,000 clones, about 96% of them appearing once. The sequenced sample was naive CD8+ T cells sorted from blood. The receptors derive from a man aged 30 to 45 in good health. The CDR3 runs from the conserved cysteine through the conserved F or W. The D gene is left open where the match is weak. Some rows have no size entry. The others give once, few or many, or a class for an expanded clone.

14,-,TRBJ1-5,-,TRBV28,CASSLRQTNQPQHF,TGTGCCAGCAGTTTACGACAGACGAATCAGCCCCAGCATTTT
10,-,TRBJ2-2,-,TRBV27,CASSPGELFF,TGTGCCAGCAGTCCCGGGGAGCTGTTTTTT
10,-,TRBJ2-7,-,TRBV7-9,CASEPAEQYF,TGTGCCAGCGAGCCGGCGGAGCAGTACTTC
15,TRBD1,TRBJ2-1,-,TRBV6-5,CASTLQGDPNNEQFF,TGTGCCAGCACCTTGCAGGGGGACCCCAACAATGAGCAGTTCTTC
16,-,TRBJ2-1,-,TRBV9,CASSNNPGRDPNEQFF,TGTGCCAGCAGCAACAACCCGGGACGGGATCCTAACGAGCAGTTCTTC
14,TRBD1,TRBJ2-7,-,TRBV7-8,CASSGQRSLYEQYF,TGTGCCAGCTCGGGACAGCGAAGTCTCTACGAGCAGTACTTC
15,-,TRBJ2-7,-,TRBV5-4,CASSLQGSPGYEQYF,TGTGCCAGCAGCCTTCAGGGGTCTCCGGGATACGAGCAGTACTTC
15,-,TRBJ2-5,-,TRBV13,CASSSSNQGKETQYF,TGTGCCAGCAGCTCCTCGAATCAGGGGAAAGAGACCCAGTACTTC
17,TRBD2,TRBJ2-3,once,TRBV10-3,CAISEALAGINTDTQYF,TGTGCCATCAGTGAGGCGTTAGCGGGGATCAACACAGATACGCAGTATTTT
13,-,TRBJ2-3,-,TRBV9,CASSVLLTDTQYF,TGTGCCAGCAGCGTACTCCTCACAGATACGCAGTATTTT
16,TRBD1,TRBJ1-3,-,TRBV9,CATPTGPTTSGNTIYF,TGTGCCACCCCGACAGGGCCCACCACGTCTGGAAACACCATATATTTT
13,-,TRBJ2-3,-,TRBV27,CASRRQGADTQYF,TGTGCCAGCAGACGCCAGGGAGCGGATACGCAGTATTTT
14,-,TRBJ1-1,-,TRBV7-2,CASSLGGLDTEAFF,TGTGCCAGCAGCTTAGGAGGGTTAGACACTGAAGCTTTCTTT
11,-,TRBJ2-1,-,TRBV9,CASSVSGEQFF,TGTGCCAGCAGCGTATCGGGTGAGCAGTTCTTC
13,-,TRBJ2-7,-,TRBV27,CASSLAGDYEQYF,TGTGCCAGCAGTTTAGCAGGAGATTACGAGCAGTACTTC
15,TRBD1,TRBJ2-1,-,TRBV11-2,CASSLISRGLDEQFF,TGTGCCAGCAGCTTAATAAGCAGGGGGCTGGATGAGCAGTTCTTC
15,-,TRBJ1-1,-,TRBV5-1,CASSPPMTVNTEAFF,TGCGCCAGCAGCCCACCTATGACAGTTAACACTGAAGCTTTCTTT
13,-,TRBJ1-2,-,TRBV5-4,CASRGGLDYGYTF,TGTGCCAGCCGGGGGGGGCTTGACTATGGCTACACCTTC
15,-,TRBJ1-6,-,TRBV6-6,CASSYEGQFYSPLHF,TGTGCCAGCAGTTACGAAGGACAGTTCTATTCACCCCTCCACTTT
15,-,TRBJ2-7,-,TRBV27,CASSFHLGAAYEQYF,TGTGCCAGCAGTTTCCATTTGGGGGCCGCCTACGAGCAGTACTTC
18,TRBD2,TRBJ2-5,-,TRBV10-2,CASMGLAGGPVHQETQYF,TGCGCCAGTATGGGACTAGCGGGAGGCCCCGTCCACCAAGAGACCCAGTACTTC
15,-,TRBJ2-7,-,TRBV4-1,CASSQGQTSSYEQYF,TGCGCCAGCAGCCAAGGACAAACGAGCTCCTACGAGCAGTACTTC
15,TRBD2,TRBJ2-7,-,TRBV19,CASSIGSGALYEQYF,TGTGCCAGTAGTATAGGGAGCGGGGCCCTCTACGAGCAGTACTTC
12,-,TRBJ2-7,-,TRBV10-3,CAISSDPYEQYF,TGTGCCATCAGTAGCGACCCTTACGAGCAGTACTTC
17,TRBD1,TRBJ1-2,-,TRBV29-1,CSVQWLAGTGGVYGYTF,TGCAGCGTTCAATGGCTTGCCGGGACAGGGGGGGTCTATGGCTACACCTTC
15,TRBD2,TRBJ2-1,-,TRBV7-2,CASSAGLAGGREQFF,TGTGCCAGCAGCGCGGGACTAGCGGGAGGACGGGAGCAGTTCTTC
17,TRBD2,TRBJ2-1,-,TRBV7-9,CASSSLGLAGVRGEQFF,TGTGCCAGCAGCTCACTGGGACTAGCGGGAGTTAGGGGTGAGCAGTTCTTC
15,-,TRBJ1-2,-,TRBV4-3,CASSPAGAANYGYTF,TGCGCCAGCAGCCCTGCCGGGGCGGCTAACTATGGCTACACCTTC
16,-,TRBJ1-5,once,TRBV9,CASSAKGTASNQPQHF,TGTGCCAGCAGCGCCAAGGGGACTGCTAGCAATCAGCCCCAGCATTTT
16,-,TRBJ1-4,-,TRBV21-1,CASSIIRTGPNEKLFF,TGTGCCAGCAGCATAATCAGGACAGGACCCAATGAAAAACTGTTTTTT
13,-,TRBJ1-5,-,TRBV27,CASSWGADQPQHF,TGTGCCAGCAGCTGGGGCGCGGATCAGCCCCAGCATTTT
17,-,TRBJ2-3,-,TRBV4-3,CASSQDRASPSTDTQYF,TGCGCCAGCAGCCAAGATAGGGCTAGCCCTAGCACAGATACGCAGTATTTT
16,-,TRBJ2-7,-,TRBV7-8,CASSLRSGLRAYEQYF,TGTGCCAGCAGCTTAAGAAGCGGTTTACGTGCCTACGAGCAGTACTTC
15,-,TRBJ2-3,-,TRBV29-1,CSVVGHDGGTDTQYF,TGCAGCGTTGTCGGCCACGACGGGGGCACAGATACGCAGTATTTT